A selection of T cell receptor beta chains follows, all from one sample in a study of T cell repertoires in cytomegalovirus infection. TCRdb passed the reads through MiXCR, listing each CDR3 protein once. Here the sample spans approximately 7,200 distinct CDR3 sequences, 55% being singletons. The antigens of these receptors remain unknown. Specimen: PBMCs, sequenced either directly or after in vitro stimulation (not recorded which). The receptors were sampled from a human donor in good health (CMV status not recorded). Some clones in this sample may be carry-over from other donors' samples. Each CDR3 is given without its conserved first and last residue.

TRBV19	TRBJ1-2	ASSILYTGQGIGYT
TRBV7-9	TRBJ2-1	ASSWLGISTYTDQF
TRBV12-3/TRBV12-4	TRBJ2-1	ASSSLRLLGGERSYHEQF
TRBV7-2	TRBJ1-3	ASSLRGSGNTIY
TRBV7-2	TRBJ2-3	ASSDGVAGWSTDTQY
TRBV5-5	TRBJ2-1	ASSADGYNEQF
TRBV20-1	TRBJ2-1	SAREPGLWNEQF
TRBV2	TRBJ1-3	ASRRDSRSGNTIY
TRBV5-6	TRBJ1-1	ASSARWNTEAF
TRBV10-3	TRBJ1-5	AISDQGPRPQH
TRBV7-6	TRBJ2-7	ASSDRAGGHYEKS
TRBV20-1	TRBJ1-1	SARWARNTEAF
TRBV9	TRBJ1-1	ASSVAAMYTEAF
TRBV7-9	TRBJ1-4	ASSSSGDWDRGPGEKLF
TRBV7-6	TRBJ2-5	ASSQDYQETQY
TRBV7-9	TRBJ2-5	ASSLRGLADPQETQY
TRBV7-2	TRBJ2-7	ASCRYRDGGYEQY
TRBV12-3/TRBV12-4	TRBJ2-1	ASSSLILLGGERSYNEQV
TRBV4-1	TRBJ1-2	ASSQGPREQLYGYS
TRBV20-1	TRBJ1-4	SAPGPREKLF
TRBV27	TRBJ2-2	ASNMGPSTGELF
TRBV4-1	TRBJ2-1	ASGGWDVRDSYNEQF
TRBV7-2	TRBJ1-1	ASSPEVARLNTEAF
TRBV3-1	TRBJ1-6	ASSQLDREDPPLH
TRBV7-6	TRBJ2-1	ASSLRGERYYNEQF
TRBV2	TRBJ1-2	ASKDSLSHWGSHT
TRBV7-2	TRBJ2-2	ASSDGELF
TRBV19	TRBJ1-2	ASSIRGSGYT
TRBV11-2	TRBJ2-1	ASSLLQLSSYNEQF
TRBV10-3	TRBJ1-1	AITRTGTGNTEAF
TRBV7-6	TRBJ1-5	ASSNETYSNQPPH
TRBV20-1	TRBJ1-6	SARDPGQGNYNSPLH
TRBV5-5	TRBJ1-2	SSTWTGVGST